This note documents a single T cell receptor beta chain sequence. The antigen this receptor binds is unknown. Base qualities are not recorded, but no much larger clone differs from it by a single base. This entry belongs to a study of OX40 agonist ivuxolimab in advanced cancers. About the full investigation: Ivuxolimab was an agonistic, fully human IgG2 monoclonal antibody directed against OX40 (CD134), a costimulatory receptor. Intravenous ivuxolimab was administered to patients every 2 weeks at six dose levels: 0.01, 0.1, 0.3, 1.5, 3 and 10 mg/kg. The dose-escalation cohort was roughly 87% male with a mean age of about 60 years, ranging from about 20 to 80. Among the 50 to 55 dose-escalation patients, roughly 20 had hepatocellular carcinoma, roughly 15 melanoma, 9 renal cell carcinoma and 9 head and neck cancer. Partial responses occurred in three dose-escalation patients: two with cutaneous melanoma and one with hepatocellular carcinoma. Prior anti-PD-1, anti-PD-L1 or anti-CTLA-4 therapy was permitted, and checkpoint inhibitors had been received by about 37% of dose-escalation patients. The paper describes the monotherapy dose-escalation part (N of about 50 patients) of the phase I trial of ivuxolimab. Peripheral TCRbeta sequencing was intended to test whether TCR sequence diversity was altered and clonal T-cell expansion was caused by ivuxolimab.

Sequences SGHTA (CDR1) and FQGNSA (CDR2) are obtained from the germline V gene. V was cut back by 1 base and J by 2 bases, leaving a gap of 11 bases between them. The CDR3 has 16 amino acids, counting the end cysteine and phenylalanine. Just CDR3 DNA is preserved here, 48 bases in frame from base 1. Patients with autoimmune disease history or receiving systemic immunosuppression were excluded from the trial. Peripheral blood for TCR sequencing was collected from all dose cohorts at baseline, on cycle 4 day 1, and on cycle 7 day 1. Samples came from an open-label, multicenter, first-in-human phase I dose-escalation trial of ivuxolimab. Adults with locally advanced or metastatic melanoma, renal cell carcinoma, hepatocellular carcinoma or head and neck squamous cell carcinoma were enrolled in the trial. Before TCR sequencing, CD4+ T cells and CD8+ T cells from peripheral blood were sorted into separate populations.

Results and caveats for the whole study, not just this receptor: On average, CD8+ T cells showed more expanded clones than CD4+ T cells after ivuxolimab. Low levels of normalized T-cell clonal expansion were also seen in some nonresponding patients. The antigen specificity of the clonally expanded peripheral T cells was not determined. At doses of 0.1 to 3.0 mg/kg, clonal expansion of both CD4+ and CD8+ blood T cells was observed from baseline to week 6. In partial responders in the 0.1-3.0 mg/kg groups, normalized peripheral clonal expansion was found to be among the lowest, especially among CD8+ T cells.

To sequence the TCRbeta CDR3 region, genomic DNA was isolated from the sorted cells. The immunoSEQ Assay was used for sequencing of TCRbeta CDR3 regions. TCRdb took this table from immuneACCESS and kept in-frame rearrangements with V and J called. Such tables lack part of the clones; where checked against another copy, unresolved V genes explain under half of the gap, and the rest is unexplained. For this sample there are about 53,000 clones; 85% to 90% appear just once. Of the sample, 11% falls within the top ten clones. This receptor was obtained from an adult with an advanced solid tumor such as melanoma, head and neck, liver or kidney cancer. Here the sequenced sample was CD4+ or CD8+ T cells sorted from blood, taken in a trial of the OX40 agonist ivuxolimab. Recombination joined TRBV7-2 with TRBJ2-2; the D segment cannot be called with confidence. CDR3 protein: CASSLGAARNTGELFF. The bases are TGTGCCAGCAGCTTAGGGGCAGCGAGAAACACCGGGGAGCTGTTTTTT.